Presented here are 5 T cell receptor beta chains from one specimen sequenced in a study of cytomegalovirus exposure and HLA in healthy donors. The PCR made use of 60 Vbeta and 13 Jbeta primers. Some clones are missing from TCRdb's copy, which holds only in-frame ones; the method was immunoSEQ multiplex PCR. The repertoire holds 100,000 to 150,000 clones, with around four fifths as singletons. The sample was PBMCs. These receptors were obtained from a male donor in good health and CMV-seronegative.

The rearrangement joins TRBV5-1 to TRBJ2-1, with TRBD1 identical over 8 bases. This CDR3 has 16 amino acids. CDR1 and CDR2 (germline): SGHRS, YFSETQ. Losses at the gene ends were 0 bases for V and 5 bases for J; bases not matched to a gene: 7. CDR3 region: CASSLAQQGAHNEQFF. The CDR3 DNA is TGCGCCAGCAGCTTGGCACAGCAGGGGGCGCACAATGAGCAGTTCTTC.

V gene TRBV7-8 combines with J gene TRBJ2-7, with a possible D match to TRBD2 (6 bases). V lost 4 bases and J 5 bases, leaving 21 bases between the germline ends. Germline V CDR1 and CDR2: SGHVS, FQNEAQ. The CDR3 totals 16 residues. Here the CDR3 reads CASSSTPGVGTHEQYF. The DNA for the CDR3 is TGTGCCAGCAGCTCCACCCCCGGAGTGGGGACTCACGAGCAGTACTTC. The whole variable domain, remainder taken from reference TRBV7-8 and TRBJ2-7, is GAGVSQSPRYKVAKRGQDVALRCDPISGHVSLFWYQQALGQGPEFLTYFQNEAQLDKSGLPSDRFFAERPEGSVSTLKIQRTQQEDSAVYLCASSSTPGVGTHEQYFGPGTRLTVT.

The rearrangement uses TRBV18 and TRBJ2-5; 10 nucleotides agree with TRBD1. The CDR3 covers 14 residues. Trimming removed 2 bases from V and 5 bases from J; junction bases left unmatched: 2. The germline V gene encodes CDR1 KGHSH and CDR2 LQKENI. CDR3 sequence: CASSPLGQGETQYF. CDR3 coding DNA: TGTGCCAGCTCACCATTGGGACAGGGGGAGACCCAGTACTTC.

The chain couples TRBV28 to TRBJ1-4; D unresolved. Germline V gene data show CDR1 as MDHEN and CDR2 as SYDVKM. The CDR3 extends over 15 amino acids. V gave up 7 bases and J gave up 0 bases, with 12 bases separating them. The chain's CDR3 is CASTPPVATNEKLFF. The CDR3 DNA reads TGTGCCAGCACCCCCCCCGTTGCAACTAATGAAAAACTGTTTTTT.

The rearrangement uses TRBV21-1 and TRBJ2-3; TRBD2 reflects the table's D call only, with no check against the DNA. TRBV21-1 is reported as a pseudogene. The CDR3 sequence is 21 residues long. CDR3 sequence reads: CASSNVYGQASGRRGTDTQYF. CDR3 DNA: TGTGCCAGCAGCAACGTTTACGGGCAGGCTAGCGGGAGAAGGGGCACAGATACGCAGTATTTT.